This T cell receptor (beta chain) was captured in a study of T cell responses to AZD1222 COVID-19 vaccine. The CDR3 runs to 13 residues. The germline V gene encodes CDR1 LNHDA and CDR2 SQIVND (reference sequence). V gave up 6 bases and J gave up 6 bases, with 12 bases separating them. General observations from the study: Baseline antibody screening turned up just five to seven seropositive AZD1222 recipients. Across spike, vaccine-associated CD4 TCRs were found, dominant at 160-218 and 743-854. A mostly white British donor set with more females was recruited, and clonal diversity was possibly underestimated. Every sample of the repertoires postdated the peak T cell response.

Concerning this clone itself: The antigen is unknown.

The protocol was immunoSEQ multiplex PCR, while the TCRdb copy is restricted to in-frame clones and leaves out a portion. Of about 150,000 clones listed, approximately 87% are singletons. This TCR was sampled from an adult in good health. The sample was peripheral blood, taken on day 0 of MenACWY control vaccination. The chain uses TRBV19 and TRBJ1-5; D is unresolved. The CDR3 sequence is CASRTEGGQPQHF. As DNA, the CDR3 is TGTGCCAGTAGGACCGAAGGAGGTCAGCCCCAGCATTTT.